This T cell receptor beta chain stems from a study of CD8+CD57+ T cells in acquired aplastic anemia. Study context: Healthy donor CD4+ cell samples had a mean of about 11 million reads.

Study-wide results and caveats: Patients and controls were found to share fewer than 35 CD8+ CDR3 sequences.

As regards this clonotype: Antigen specificity is unknown.

The germline CDR1 and CDR2 sequences are SEHNR and FQNEAQ (reference sequence). Trimming removed 5 bases from V and 14 bases from J; junction bases left unmatched: 13. CDR3 length equals 15 residues. TCR beta VDJ and CDR3 profiling used genomic DNA as template. A single record per CDR3 protein comes from TCRdb applying MiXCR to the reads. The profile shows approximately 200,000 distinct CDR3 sequences, over 55% of them singletons. The material sequenced was sorted CD4+, CD8+, or CD8+CD57+ T cells (not recorded which) from PBMCs. This sequence was found in a human donor in good health. The chain is built from TRBV7-9 and TRBJ1-6; the match to TRBD1 covers 9 bases. CDR3 sequence: CASSPTMDRGKTLHF. As DNA, the CDR3 is TGTGCCAGCAGCCCAACTATGGACAGGGGTAAAACCCTCCACTTT.